This TCR beta chain was sequenced during a study of blood T cell repertoires in COVID-19. About the research overall: Sources were T cells, B-cell-depleted T cells, or PBMCs; the material itself was cDNA or gDNA.

Germline CDR1 is MNHNS and CDR2 is SASEGT. This CDR3 has 13 residues. Trimming cost V 3 bases and J 7 bases; bases outside gene matches: 2. Original methodology: Using reference gene primer amplification, nucleated cell counts were estimated. TCRdb's copy holds only in-frame clones and misses some; the assay was immunoSEQ multiplex PCR. V and J calls plus clone size are reproduced from that table; the DNA served to infer D and trimming. The sample contains around 32,000 clones, 90% of which appear only once. This clone was found once. This receptor was obtained from a man in his 70s with active or convalescent COVID-19. The gene calls are TRBV6-1 and TRBJ1-1, with 10 bases that match TRBD1. Material: peripheral blood. The CDR3 coding sequence is TGTGCCAGCAGTGACCGGGACAGGGGTGAAGCTTTCTTT. It encodes CASSDRDRGEAFF.